This TCR beta chain is from a study of cytomegalovirus exposure and HLA in healthy donors. Study-wide results and limits: CMV serostatus was the sole immune exposure data available. Reports indicate that TCR beta sequences accurately predicted the HLA-A and HLA-B alleles of most subjects. The study designated about 180 TCR beta chains cytomegalovirus-associated.

Per germline, CDR1 SGHRS and CDR2 YFSETQ. Trimming took off 5 bases at V and 0 bases at J, with 11 bases between the two ends. The CDR3 is 15 amino acids. Note on this clone: The target antigen is unknown.

With 60 Vbeta and 13 Jbeta primers, the PCR was carried out. TCRdb's table, derived via immunoSEQ multiplex PCR, lists solely in-frame clones and lacks some. Of approximately 210,000 clones listed, roughly 81% were seen once; the top ten hold 2.1%. Healthy bone marrow donors supplied every sample. The source of this sequence is a woman in her twenties or thirties in good health and CMV-seropositive. Sequencing was performed on PBMCs. The chain links TRBV5-1 to TRBJ1-4, with D uncertain. The CDR3 bases are TGCGCCAGCAGGTACTTCACTGCAACTAATGAAAAACTGTTTTTT. Amino acid sequence: CASRYFTATNEKLFF.